Listed here are 29 T cell receptor beta chains from one sample, sequenced in a study of response to subunit inactivated influenza vaccine. TCRdb recomputed calls from the RT-PCR reads with MiXCR, one row per CDR3 protein. The table lists 550,000 to 600,000 distinct CDR3 sequences, roughly 10% of them singletons. The specimen was PBMCs from blood, collected on the day of vaccination. The receptors come from a man aged 50 to 60 who received an inactivated influenza vaccine.

This clonotype has more than one count but fewer than ten. This chain uses TRBV5-1 with TRBJ1-6; weak D call: TRBD1 (6 bases). Trimming removed 4 bases from V and 7 bases from J, with 15 bases in between. This CDR3 is 15 amino acids long. Germline loops: CDR1 SGHRS, CDR2 YFSETQ. DNA of the CDR3: TGCGCCAGCAGCCCCCGGACAGCTTTAAATTCACCCCTCCACTTT. It codes for CASSPRTALNSPLHF.

This clonotype has only a few counts. V usage is TRBV20-1 and J usage is TRBJ2-7; 7 bases line up with TRBD2. With 5 bases clipped from V and 6 bases from J, the junction kept 10 bases outside the gene matches. This CDR3 comprises 13 residues. The germline V gene encodes CDR1 DFQATT and CDR2 SNEGSKA (reference sequence). The CDR3 reads CSASAGPGGEQYF. The CDR3 DNA reads as TGCAGTGCTTCGGCCGGGCCGGGGGGCGAGCAGTACTTC.

The chain combines TRBV5-1 with TRBJ2-3; possibly TRBD2 for D (5 bases). V was cut by 0 bases and J by 4 bases, with 18 bases left in between. In germline, CDR1 is SGHRS, CDR2 YFSETQ. The CDR3 totals 17 residues. This chain's CDR3 is CASSLDPQGLGADTQYF. The CDR3 DNA is TGCGCCAGCAGCTTGGACCCCCAAGGACTCGGGGCAGATACGCAGTATTTT. Based on the CDR3 plus reference TRBV5-1 and TRBJ2-3, the full variable domain is KAGVTQTPRYLIKTRGQQVTLSCSPISGHRSVSWYQQTPGQGLQFLFEYFSETQRNKGNFPGRFSGRQFSNSRSEMNVSTLELGDSALYLCASSLDPQGLGADTQYFGPGTRLTVL.

This rearrangement joins TRBV10-3 to TRBJ2-7, with 8 bases lining up with TRBD1. There are 15 residues in the CDR3. Trimming cost V 0 bases and J 2 bases; bases outside gene matches: 3. The germline gives CDR1 ENHRY, CDR2 SYGVKD. The CDR3 here is CAISESTGGPYEQYF. The CDR3 DNA reads as TGTGCCATCAGTGAGTCCACAGGGGGACCCTACGAGCAGTACTTC.

Only a few counts were recorded for this clonotype. V and J are TRBV15 and TRBJ1-2, with D possibly being TRBD1 (6 bases). Germline V gene sequence: CDR1 LNHNV, CDR2 YYDKDF (reference sequence). The ends were cut back, 3 bases at V and 4 bases at J, with 9 bases in the middle. CDR3 size: 13 residues. CDR3 DNA: TGTGCCACCAGCAGGGACAGCATCTATGGCTACACCTTC. Amino acid sequence: CATSRDSIYGYTF.

The rearrangement joins TRBV7-2 to TRBJ2-1; D perhaps matches TRBD2 (6 bases). CDR3 length equals 16 residues. Germline CDR1 is SGHTA and CDR2 is FQGNSA. Trimming removed 2 bases at V and 0 bases at J, with 11 bases between. This chain's CDR3 is CASSLYGGISYNEQFF. CDR3 coding DNA: TGTGCCAGCAGCTTATACGGCGGGATCTCCTACAATGAGCAGTTCTTC.

This clonotype was seen more than once but under ten times. The rearrangement joins TRBV5-1 to TRBJ2-1, with TRBD2 matching over 9 bases. V lost 5 bases, J lost 8 bases, and 8 bases stayed unmatched. The germline gives CDR1 SGHRS, CDR2 YFSETQ. The CDR3 contains 14 residues. The CDR3 DNA is TGCGCCAGCAGTTCTGCGGGAGGGGTTTATGAGCAGTTCTTC. It translates to CASSSAGGVYEQFF.

This chain connects TRBV19 to TRBJ1-4; D call uncertain. Trimming shortened V by 6 bases and J by 10 bases, and 12 bases separated the two germline ends. The germline CDR1 and CDR2 sequences are LNHDA and SQIVND (reference sequence). The CDR3 has 12 amino acids. This CDR3 reads CASRPAGAKLFF. The DNA of the CDR3 is TGTGCCAGTAGGCCGGCGGGTGCAAAACTGTTTTTT.

The genes are TRBV12-3 or TRBV12-4 and TRBJ2-1; D ambiguous. The CDR3 length is 17 residues. Trimming took 7 bases from V and 0 from J, leaving 19 bases between them. The CDR3 loop reads CASTSTFLLSSYNEQFF. The CDR3 DNA follows: TGTGCCAGCACTTCCACCTTTTTACTGAGCTCCTACAATGAGCAGTTCTTC.

The chain employs TRBV4-1 and TRBJ2-2; 9 bases line up with TRBD1. V gave up 5 bases and J gave up 3 bases; unmatched junction bases: 7. Germline V gives CDR1 MGHRA, CDR2 YSYEKL. The CDR3 extends over 16 amino acids. The CDR3 DNA is TGCGCCAGCAGCTCCGGGACAGGGTGGGACACCGGGGAGCTGTTTTTT. This encodes CASSSGTGWDTGELFF.

This clonotype was observed a few times. The chain links TRBV6-1 to TRBJ2-2; D gene unclear. Germline lookup yields CDR1 MNHNS and CDR2 SASEGT. V was clipped by 6 bases and J by 6 bases, with 11 bases between them. CDR3 length: 13 amino acids. The CDR3 DNA follows: TGTGCCAGCAGGATAAGTCGGTCCGGGGAGCTGTTTTTT. Translation: CASRISRSGELFF.

The chain combines TRBV6-5 with TRBJ2-7; tentatively, D is TRBD1 or TRBD2 (5 bases each). From germline, CDR1 is MNHEY and CDR2 SVGAGI. V dropped 2 bases and J dropped 7 bases, with 18 bases sitting between them. There are 15 residues in the CDR3. The CDR3 sequence: CASSYGGTNGYEQYF. Here the CDR3 DNA reads TGTGCCAGCAGTTACGGGGGAACAAACGGCTATGAGCAGTACTTC.

This clonotype appeared a few times. The chain couples TRBV20-1 to TRBJ2-7; 7 bases are shared with TRBD1. V lost 8 bases to trimming and J lost 5 bases; unmatched junction nucleotides: 9. Germline CDR1 DFQATT, CDR2 SNEGSKA (reference sequence). The CDR3 spans 12 residues. This CDR3 reads CSKKTGSDEQYF. The DNA for the CDR3 is TGCAGTAAGAAGACAGGGAGCGACGAGCAGTACTTC.

V is TRBV29-1 and J is TRBJ2-3; TRBD1 agrees at 8 bases. The CDR3 contains 12 residues. Germline V gives CDR1 SQVTM, CDR2 ANQGSEA. The DNA of the CDR3 is TGCACCATTGGACAGGGTAGAGATACGCAGTATTTT. Translating gives CTIGQGRDTQYF.

In its sample, this clonotype was seen many times. The gene calls are TRBV6-1 and TRBJ2-5, with 8 bases that match TRBD1. Trimming removed 6 bases from V and 4 bases from J; junction bases left unmatched: 4. This CDR3 comprises 13 residues. From germline, CDR1 is MNHNS and CDR2 SASEGT. CDR3 amino acids: CASRKQGVETQYF. In DNA, the CDR3 is TGTGCCAGCAGGAAACAGGGGGTAGAGACCCAGTACTTC.

This clonotype has only a few counts. This chain uses TRBV9 with TRBJ2-2, with 7 bases that match TRBD2. This CDR3 region has 15 residues. After removal of 4 bases from V and 4 bases from J, the junction contained 7 bases not matched to a gene. Germline assignment: CDR1 SGDLS and CDR2 YYNGEE. For the CDR3, the DNA is TGTGCCAGCAGCTTCCGGACTAGGTCCACCGGGGAGCTGTTTTTT. Translation: CASSFRTRSTGELFF.

The chain links TRBV7-3 to TRBJ2-3; D may be TRBD2 (6 bases). The CDR3 loop spans 13 amino acids. In germline, CDR1 is SGHTA, CDR2 FQGTGA. V lost 1 base to trimming and J lost 11 bases, with 13 bases between them. The CDR3 loop is CASSLMERAKQYF. CDR3 nucleotide sequence: TGTGCCAGCAGCTTAATGGAGCGGGCGAAGCAGTATTTT. The variable domain in full, with the rest retrieved from reference TRBV7-3 and TRBJ2-3, is GAGVSQTPSNKVTEKGKYVELRCDPISGHTALYWYRQSLGQGPEFLIYFQGTGAADDSGLPNDRFFAVRPEGSVSTLKIQRTERGDSAVYLCASSLMERAKQYFGPGTRLTVL.

This clonotype came up a few times. The DNA of the CDR3 is TGCGCCAGCAGCTTGGCGTCTGCGGGAGGCGCAGATACGCAGTATTTT. Amino acid sequence: CASSLASAGGADTQYF. The genes are TRBV5-1 and TRBJ2-3; 8 nucleotides agree with TRBD2. With 0 bases clipped from V and 4 bases from J, the junction kept 7 bases outside the gene matches. Per the germline V gene, CDR1 is SGHRS and CDR2 is YFSETQ. The CDR3 has 16 residues.

This clonotype has just a few counts. This chain joins TRBV6-2 or TRBV6-3 and TRBJ1-1; D is perhaps TRBD1 (6 bases). With 7 bases removed from V and 5 bases from J, the gap between germline ends came to 17 bases. This CDR3 comprises 14 residues. Per the germline V gene, CDR1 is MNHEY and CDR2 is SVGEGT. The DNA for the CDR3 is TGTGCCAGCAATCCTACGAGGGGGAGGACTGAAGCTTTCTTT. The encoded protein is CASNPTRGRTEAFF.

The gene calls are TRBV6-2 or TRBV6-3 and TRBJ2-3; unclear D gene. Germline values: CDR1 MNHEY, CDR2 SVGEGT. The CDR3 totals 16 residues. The V and J ends lost 3 bases and 5 bases respectively, with 18 bases between them. The CDR3 region is CASSYRAQVRRDTQYF. As DNA, the CDR3 is TGTGCCAGCAGTTATCGAGCTCAAGTCAGAAGAGATACGCAGTATTTT.

There are many counts of this clonotype. The chain carries TRBV28 and TRBJ2-3, with 9 nucleotides matching TRBD2. This CDR3 has 14 amino acids. Germline CDR1 MDHEN, CDR2 SYDVKM. V was pared by 6 bases and J by 2 bases, with 3 bases of the junction left unmatched. Written as DNA, the CDR3 is TGTGCCAGCAGGGGGACTAGCATCACAGATACGCAGTATTTT. Translation: CASRGTSITDTQYF.

This clonotype was recorded at least ten times. The chain links TRBV7-9 to TRBJ2-1; no reliable D call. Trimming pared 2 bases from V and 9 bases from J, leaving 8 bases between. Germline-derived CDR1 and CDR2 are SEHNR and FQNEAQ (reference sequence). The CDR3 is made up of 12 amino acids. The CDR3 nucleotides are TGTGCCAGCAGCTTATTCGTGAGTGAGCAGTTCTTC. Residues: CASSLFVSEQFF.

V gene TRBV10-3 combines with J gene TRBJ2-3; weak D call: TRBD1 (5 bases). CDR1 is ENHRY, CDR2 SYGVKD, per germline. The CDR3 covers 15 residues. The ends were cut back, 5 bases at V and 4 bases at J, with 16 bases in the middle. CDR3: CAISHDRHPPDTQYF. CDR3 nucleotide sequence: TGTGCCATCAGTCACGACAGACACCCACCAGATACGCAGTATTTT.

The V and J genes are TRBV11-2 and TRBJ2-5; D is uncertain. The V gene lost 6 bases and the J gene lost 9 bases, with 14 bases spanning the gap. The CDR3 spans 12 residues. Germline V gene data show CDR1 as SGHAT and CDR2 as FQNNGV. In DNA form, the CDR3 reads TGTGCCAGCAGGCAGGACCTTAGGGCCCAGTACTTC. Amino acids: CASRQDLRAQYF.

The chain employs TRBV11-1 and TRBJ1-1; 9 bases fit TRBD1. The CDR3 is made up of 14 amino acids. The ends lost 5 bases at V and 4 bases at J; junction bases unmatched: 5. Germline V gene sequence: CDR1 SGHAT, CDR2 FQDESV (reference sequence). This chain's CDR3 is CASSEDRGRTEAFF. In nucleotides, the CDR3 is TGTGCCAGCAGCGAGGACAGGGGCCGCACTGAAGCTTTCTTT.

This clonotype occurred a few times. This sequence joins TRBV28 and TRBJ1-5, with a tentative D call TRBD1 (6 bases). Germline CDR1 and CDR2: MDHEN and SYDVKM. The CDR3 sequence is 13 residues long. Trimming pared 9 bases from V and 9 bases from J, leaving 18 bases between. The CDR3 DNA follows: TGTGCCAGTTGGACAGTCCGCACCTCGCCCCAGCATTTT. Translated: CASWTVRTSPQHF. Supplemented by reference TRBV28 and TRBJ1-5, the full variable domain reads DVKVTQSSRYLVKRTGEKVFLECVQDMDHENMFWYRQDPGLGLRLIYFSYDVKMKEKGDIPEGYSVSREKKERFSLILESASTNQTSMYLCASWTVRTSPQHFGDGTRLSIL.

In DNA form, the CDR3 reads TGTGCCAGCTTAGGGTCTCGAAGTATCGCTGAAGCTTTCTTT. Its protein is CASLGSRSIAEAFF. The chain couples TRBV18 to TRBJ1-1; the D is unclear. This CDR3 is 14 amino acids long. The V end lost 7 bases, the J end lost 6 bases, and 18 bases lay between the germline ends. Germline CDR1 and CDR2: KGHSH and LQKENI.

This clonotype occurred a few times. This chain joins TRBV28 and TRBJ1-4, with 9 bases identical to TRBD1. The CDR3 sequence is 15 residues long. Germline CDR1 reads MDHEN; CDR2 reads SYDVKM. After removal of 5 bases from V and 4 bases from J, the junction contained 5 bases not matched to a gene. The CDR3 DNA follows: TGTGCCAGCAGTAACCCGGGACAGGGTAATGAAAAACTGTTTTTT. Protein product: CASSNPGQGNEKLFF.

The gene calls are TRBV4-2 and TRBJ2-2; D not resolved. There are 15 residues in the CDR3. Looked up from germline, CDR1 is LGHNA and CDR2 is YNFKEQ. Trimming removed 1 base from V and 1 base from J, with 7 bases in between. This CDR3 is CASSQVEKNTGELFF. The CDR3 region has the DNA TGTGCCAGCAGCCAAGTGGAGAAGAACACCGGGGAGCTGTTTTTT.